These 9 T cell receptor beta chains share one sample of origin, sequenced in a study of cytomegalovirus exposure and HLA in healthy donors. Researchers ran the PCR with 60 Vbeta and 13 Jbeta primers. Libraries were prepared by immunoSEQ multiplex PCR; TCRdb keeps only in-frame clonotypes and omits some of them. The data show over 150,000 clones, about 80% seen once. Sequenced sample: PBMCs. The receptor source for this set is a boy aged 10-17 years in good health and CMV-seronegative.

The chain has TRBV9 and TRBJ2-1, with 7 bases lining up with TRBD1. Trimming removed 3 bases from V and 5 bases from J; junction bases left unmatched: 11. This CDR3 comprises 16 residues. Germline lookup yields CDR1 SGDLS and CDR2 YYNGEE. The chain's CDR3 is CASSATQGPPHNEQFF. CDR3 DNA sequence: TGTGCCAGCAGCGCAACACAGGGGCCACCTCACAATGAGCAGTTCTTC.

The genes are TRBV9 and TRBJ1-2, with a tentative D call TRBD1 (6 bases). Germline V gives CDR1 SGDLS, CDR2 YYNGEE. The ends were cut back, 0 bases at V and 5 bases at J, with 17 bases in the middle. The CDR3 consists of 16 residues. CDR3 coding DNA: TGTGCCAGCAGCGTAGTAGGGGGAACGTCGGGTTATGGCTACACCTTC. It translates to CASSVVGGTSGYGYTF.

The chain links TRBV28 to TRBJ1-5; 8 bases are shared with TRBD1. J lost 7 bases, V lost 5 bases, and 7 bases had no gene match. The CDR3 consists of 14 residues. Germline V lookup: CDR1 MDHEN, CDR2 SYDVKM. The CDR3 DNA follows: TGTGCCAGCAGTGTCGGACAGGGTGAACAGCCCCAGCATTTT. Translating gives CASSVGQGEQPQHF. Full variable domain (rest looked up from reference TRBV28 and TRBJ1-5): DVKVTQSSRYLVKRTGEKVFLECVQDMDHENMFWYRQDPGLGLRLIYFSYDVKMKEKGDIPEGYSVSREKKERFSLILESASTNQTSMYLCASSVGQGEQPQHFGDGTRLSIL.

The V gene is TRBV19, the J gene TRBJ1-4; the match to TRBD1 covers 7 bases. Germline V gives CDR1 LNHDA, CDR2 SQIVND (reference sequence). The CDR3 covers 16 residues. V shed 5 bases, J shed 8 bases, and the junction held 14 bases outside the gene matches. This chain's CDR3 is CASSSERQGRNEKLFF. CDR3 in DNA: TGTGCCAGTAGTTCCGAAAGACAGGGAAGGAACGAAAAACTGTTTTTT.

The V and J genes are TRBV2 and TRBJ1-2; D gene ambiguous. The CDR3 extends over 16 amino acids. Germline values: CDR1 SNHLY, CDR2 FYNNEI. V lost 3 bases, J lost 0 bases, and 14 bases lay in between. CDR3 nucleotide sequence: TGTGCCAGCAGTGACAAGCGGGTGGGAACTAACTATGGCTACACCTTC. Protein product: CASSDKRVGTNYGYTF.

The V call is TRBV7-9, the J call TRBJ2-7; TRBD1 matches at 9 bases. Germline V gene sequence: CDR1 SEHNR, CDR2 FQNEAQ (reference sequence). The CDR3 extends over 14 amino acids. V shed 5 bases, J shed 3 bases, and the junction held 5 bases outside the gene matches. The CDR3 protein is CASSPRQGVYEQYF. The CDR3 region has the DNA TGTGCCAGCAGCCCAAGACAGGGGGTCTACGAGCAGTACTTC.

V is TRBV19 and J is TRBJ1-1, with 8 bases matching TRBD1. The CDR3 contains 15 residues. V lost 5 bases and J lost 1; bases outside the gene matches: 6. Germline CDR1 reads LNHDA; CDR2 reads SQIVND (reference sequence). As DNA, the CDR3 is TGTGCCAGTAGTGTGACAGGGGAAACGAACACTGAAGCTTTCTTT. Amino acids: CASSVTGETNTEAFF.

The chain combines TRBV5-1 with TRBJ1-2; 12 bases align to TRBD1. J gave up 8 bases and V 4 bases, and 9 bases lay outside the gene matches. The germline CDR1 and CDR2 sequences are SGHRS and YFSETQ. There are 15 residues in the CDR3. CDR3 in amino acids: CASSRDRGLDGGYTF. DNA of the CDR3: TGCGCCAGCAGCCGGGACAGGGGGCTGGACGGCGGCTACACCTTC.

The rearrangement links TRBV5-5 to TRBJ2-7; D is ambiguous. Trimming cost V 0 bases and J 3 bases, with 10 bases left between them. Germline CDR1 is SGHKS and CDR2 is YYEKEE (reference sequence). There are 14 residues in the CDR3. The DNA of the CDR3 is TGTGCCAGCAGCTTGGGTCTGTACAACTACGAGCAGTACTTC. Translating gives CASSLGLYNYEQYF.